The entry below gives a single T cell receptor beta chain sequence along with its context. Its matching antigen is unknown. RNA extraction and reverse transcription yielded cDNA as sequencing template. Libraries were prepared by immunoSEQ multiplex PCR; TCRdb keeps only in-frame clonotypes and omits some of them. The repertoire holds fewer than 350,000 clones, with nearly 60% as singletons. This specimen comes from a study of CD8+ T cells in alopecia areata. About the study: Severity among treated patients was scored by the percentage of scalp area affected. Regarding the study as a whole: Lesional scalp, especially alopecia totalis/universalis, showed higher clonality than normal scalp. Uncertainty about whether baseline CD8+ expansion is linked to response remains, with one nonresponder. It was observed that many expanded lesional clones persisted in scalp and blood during tofacitinib.

Specified treatment: oral pan-JAK inhibitor, 5-10 mg twice daily. V lost 4 bases to trimming and J lost 6 bases, with 15 bases between them. Germline V gene data show CDR1 as LNHDA and CDR2 as SQIVND (reference sequence). This CDR3 spans 14 amino acids. The source of this sequence is a human donor with alopecia areata. The sample here was CD4+ T cells sorted from blood, taken at week 24, from a patient treated with tofacitinib. The chain joins TRBV19 to TRBJ1-2, with unresolved D. CDR3 amino acids: CASSRNGRRDGYTF. As DNA, the CDR3 is TGTGCCAGTAGTAGAAACGGCCGACGCGATGGCTACACCTTC.